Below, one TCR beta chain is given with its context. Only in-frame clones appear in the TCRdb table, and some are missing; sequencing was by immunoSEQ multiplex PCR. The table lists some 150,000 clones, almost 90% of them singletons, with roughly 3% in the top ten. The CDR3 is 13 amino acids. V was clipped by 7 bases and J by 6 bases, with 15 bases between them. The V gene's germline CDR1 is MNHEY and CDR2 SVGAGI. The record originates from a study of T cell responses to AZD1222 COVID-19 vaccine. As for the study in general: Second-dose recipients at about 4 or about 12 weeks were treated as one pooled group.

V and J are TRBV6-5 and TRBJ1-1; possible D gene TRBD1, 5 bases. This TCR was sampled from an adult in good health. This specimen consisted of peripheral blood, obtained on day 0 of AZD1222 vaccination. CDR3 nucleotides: TGTGCCAGCACAGGGAGGAGTATGGCTGAAGCTTTCTTT. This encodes CASTGRSMAEAFF.